There are a few counts of the clone carrying this T cell receptor (beta chain). What it recognizes is unknown. TCRdb analysed the 5' RACE reads with MiXCR anew, one entry per CDR3 protein. Of a few hundred thousand distinct CDR3 sequences listed, 19% are singletons. This entry comes from a study of T-cell memory formation after mild COVID-19. General study results and limits: Later expanders leaned CD4+, whereas day 15 to 85 contracting clones were balanced CD4/CD8.

The length of the CDR3 is 14 residues. Trimming stripped 9 bases from V and 2 bases from J, with 15 bases between. Germline CDR1 reads LNHDA; CDR2 reads SQIVND (reference sequence). The chain combines TRBV19 with TRBJ2-3; D is tentatively TRBD1 or TRBD2 (5 bases each). The sequence derives from a man younger than 30 who had mild COVID-19 (a few samples of this study predate the infection). Cell type and time point are not known. Sequencing input: PBMCs or a T cell subset sorted from them (not recorded which). The CDR3 loop reads CASHLAGTTDTQYF. The CDR3 bases are TGTGCCAGCCATCTAGCCGGGACCACAGATACGCAGTATTTT.